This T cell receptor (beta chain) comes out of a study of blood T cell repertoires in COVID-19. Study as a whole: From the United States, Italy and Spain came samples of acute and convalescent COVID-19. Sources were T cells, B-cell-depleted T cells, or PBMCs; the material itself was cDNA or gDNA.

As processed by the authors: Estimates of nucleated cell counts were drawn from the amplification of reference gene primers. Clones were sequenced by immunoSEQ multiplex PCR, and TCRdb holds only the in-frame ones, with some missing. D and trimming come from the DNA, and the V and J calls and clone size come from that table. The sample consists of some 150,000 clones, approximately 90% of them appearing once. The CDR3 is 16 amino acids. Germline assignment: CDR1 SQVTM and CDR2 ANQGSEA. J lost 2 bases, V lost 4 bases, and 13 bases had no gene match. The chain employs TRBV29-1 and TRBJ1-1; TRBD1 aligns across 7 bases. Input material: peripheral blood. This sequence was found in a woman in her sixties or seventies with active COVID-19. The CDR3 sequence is CSVAGQRPWQNTEAFF. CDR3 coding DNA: TGCAGCGTTGCGGGACAGCGGCCATGGCAAAACACTGAAGCTTTCTTT.